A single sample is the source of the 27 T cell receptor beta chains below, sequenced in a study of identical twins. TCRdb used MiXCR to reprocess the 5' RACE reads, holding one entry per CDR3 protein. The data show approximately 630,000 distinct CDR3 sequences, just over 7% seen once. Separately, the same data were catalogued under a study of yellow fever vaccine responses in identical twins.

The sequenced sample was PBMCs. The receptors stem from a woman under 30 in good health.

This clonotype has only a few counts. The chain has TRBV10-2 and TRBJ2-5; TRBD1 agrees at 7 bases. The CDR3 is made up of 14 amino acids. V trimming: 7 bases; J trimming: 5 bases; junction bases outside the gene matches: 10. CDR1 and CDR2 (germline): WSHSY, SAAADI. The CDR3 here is CASNKQGGRETQYF. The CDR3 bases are TGCGCCAGCAATAAGCAAGGGGGCAGGGAGACCCAGTACTTC.

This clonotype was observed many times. The CDR3: CSVEDLGLAGTQNEQFF. The CDR3 DNA reads TGCAGCGTTGAAGATTTAGGACTAGCGGGAACCCAAAATGAGCAGTTCTTC. This chain links TRBV29-1 with TRBJ2-1; 12 bases agree with TRBD2. Losses at the gene ends were 0 bases for V and 7 bases for J; bases not matched to a gene: 10. Germline V gene lookup returns CDR1 SQVTM and CDR2 ANQGSEA. The CDR3 is 17 amino acids.

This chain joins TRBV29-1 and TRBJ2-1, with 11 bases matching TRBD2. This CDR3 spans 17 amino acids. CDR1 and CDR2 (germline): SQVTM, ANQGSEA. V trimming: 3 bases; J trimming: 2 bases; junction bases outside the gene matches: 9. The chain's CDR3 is CSVDQTLAGGPYNEQFF. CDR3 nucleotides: TGCAGCGTTGACCAGACCCTAGCGGGAGGACCCTACAATGAGCAGTTCTTC.

CDR3 sequence: CSATRQGSTEAFF. CDR3 coding DNA: TGCAGTGCGACCCGACAGGGGAGCACTGAAGCTTTCTTT. This chain uses TRBV20-1 with TRBJ1-1; 8 bases match TRBD1. The junction had 7 bases not matched to a gene; V was cut back by 6 bases and J by 4 bases. CDR3 length: 13 amino acids. Germline V lookup: CDR1 DFQATT, CDR2 SNEGSKA (reference sequence).

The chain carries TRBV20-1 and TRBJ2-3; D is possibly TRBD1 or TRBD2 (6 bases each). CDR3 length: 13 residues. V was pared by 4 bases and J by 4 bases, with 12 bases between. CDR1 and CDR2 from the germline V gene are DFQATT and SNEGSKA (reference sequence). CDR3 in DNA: TGCAGTGCTACGGGGGCTCGGGCAGATACGCAGTATTTT. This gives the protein CSATGARADTQYF.

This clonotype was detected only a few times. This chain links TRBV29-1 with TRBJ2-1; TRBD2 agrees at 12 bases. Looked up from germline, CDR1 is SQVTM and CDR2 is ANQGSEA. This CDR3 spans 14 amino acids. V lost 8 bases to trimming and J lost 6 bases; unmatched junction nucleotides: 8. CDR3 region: CSNPTSGRFNEQFF. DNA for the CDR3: TGCAGCAACCCAACTAGCGGGAGGTTCAATGAGCAGTTCTTC.

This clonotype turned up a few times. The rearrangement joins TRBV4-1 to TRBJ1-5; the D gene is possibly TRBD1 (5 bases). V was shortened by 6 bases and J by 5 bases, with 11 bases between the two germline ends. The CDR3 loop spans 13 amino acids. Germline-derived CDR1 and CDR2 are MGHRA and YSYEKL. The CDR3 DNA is TGCGCCAGCAGTCAGGGAACCCATCAGCCCCAGCATTTT. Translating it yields CASSQGTHQPQHF.

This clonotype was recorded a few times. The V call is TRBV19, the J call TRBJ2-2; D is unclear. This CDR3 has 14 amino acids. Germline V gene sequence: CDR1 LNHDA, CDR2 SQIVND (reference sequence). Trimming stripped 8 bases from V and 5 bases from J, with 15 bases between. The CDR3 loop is CASHSRTVTGELFF. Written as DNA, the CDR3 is TGTGCCAGTCACTCGCGAACCGTAACCGGGGAGCTGTTTTTT.

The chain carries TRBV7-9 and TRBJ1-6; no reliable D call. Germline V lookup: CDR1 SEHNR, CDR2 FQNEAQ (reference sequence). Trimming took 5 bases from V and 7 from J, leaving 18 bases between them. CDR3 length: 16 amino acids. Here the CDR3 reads CASSGTGSQRNSPLHF. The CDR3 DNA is TGTGCCAGCAGCGGTACGGGGTCCCAAAGGAATTCACCCCTCCACTTT.

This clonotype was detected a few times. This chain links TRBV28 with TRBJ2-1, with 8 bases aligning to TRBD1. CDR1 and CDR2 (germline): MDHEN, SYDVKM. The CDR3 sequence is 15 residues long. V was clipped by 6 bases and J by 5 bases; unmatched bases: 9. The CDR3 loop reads CASSSGRGRDNEQFF. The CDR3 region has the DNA TGTGCCAGCAGCTCCGGCAGGGGGCGAGACAATGAGCAGTTCTTC.

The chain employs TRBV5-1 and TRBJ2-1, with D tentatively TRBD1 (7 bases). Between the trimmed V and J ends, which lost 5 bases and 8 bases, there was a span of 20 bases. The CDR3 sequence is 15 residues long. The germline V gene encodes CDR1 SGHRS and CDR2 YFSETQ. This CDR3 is CASREGGARGDEQFF. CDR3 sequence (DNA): TGCGCCAGCAGGGAAGGGGGCGCAAGGGGGGATGAGCAGTTCTTC.

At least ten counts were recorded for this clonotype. CDR3 in DNA: TGTGCCACCAGCAGAGATCTGATCGCCGGTACCTCCTACAATGAGCAGTTCTTC. It yields the protein CATSRDLIAGTSYNEQFF. V is TRBV15 and J is TRBJ2-1; no definite D call. Per the germline V gene, CDR1 is LNHNV and CDR2 is YYDKDF (reference sequence). CDR3 length: 18 residues. V lost 0 bases to trimming and J lost 0 bases, with 15 bases between them. Together with reference TRBV15 and TRBJ2-1, the CDR3 gives the full variable domain: DAMVIQNPRYQVTQFGKPVTLSCSQTLNHNVMYWYQQKSSQAPKLLFHYYDKDFNNEADTPDNFQSRRPNTSFCFLDIRSPGLGDTAMYLCATSRDLIAGTSYNEQFFGPGTRLTVL.

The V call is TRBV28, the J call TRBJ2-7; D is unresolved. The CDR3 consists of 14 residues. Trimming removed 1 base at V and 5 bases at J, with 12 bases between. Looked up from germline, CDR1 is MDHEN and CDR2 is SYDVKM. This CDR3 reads CASSLFSLPHEQYF. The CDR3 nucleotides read TGTGCCAGCAGTTTATTTAGTCTACCCCACGAGCAGTACTTC.

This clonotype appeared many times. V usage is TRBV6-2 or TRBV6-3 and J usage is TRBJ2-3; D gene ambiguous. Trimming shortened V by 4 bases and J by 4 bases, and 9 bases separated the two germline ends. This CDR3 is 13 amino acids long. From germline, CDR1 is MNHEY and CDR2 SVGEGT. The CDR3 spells CASSSPTPDTQYF. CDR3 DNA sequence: TGTGCCAGCAGTTCTCCTACCCCAGATACGCAGTATTTT.

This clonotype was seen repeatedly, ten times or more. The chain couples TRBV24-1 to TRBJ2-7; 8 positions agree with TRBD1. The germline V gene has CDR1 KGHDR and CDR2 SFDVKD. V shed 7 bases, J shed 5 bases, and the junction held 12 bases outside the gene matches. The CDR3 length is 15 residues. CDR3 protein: CATRSGQGRSDEQYF. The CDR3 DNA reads TGTGCCACCAGATCCGGACAGGGCCGTTCTGACGAGCAGTACTTC.

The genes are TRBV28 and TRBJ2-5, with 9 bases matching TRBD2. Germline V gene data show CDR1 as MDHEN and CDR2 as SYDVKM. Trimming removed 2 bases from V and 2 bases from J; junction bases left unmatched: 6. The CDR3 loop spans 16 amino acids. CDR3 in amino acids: CASSLRWTSVQETQYF. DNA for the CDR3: TGTGCCAGCAGTTTAAGATGGACTAGCGTACAAGAGACCCAGTACTTC.

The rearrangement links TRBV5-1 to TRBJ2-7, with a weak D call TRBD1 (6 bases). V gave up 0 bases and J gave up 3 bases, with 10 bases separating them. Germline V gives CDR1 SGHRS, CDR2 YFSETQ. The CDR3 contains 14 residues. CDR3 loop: CASSLGQENYEQYF. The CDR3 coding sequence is TGCGCCAGCAGCTTGGGACAGGAAAACTACGAGCAGTACTTC. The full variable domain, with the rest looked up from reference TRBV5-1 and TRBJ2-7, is KAGVTQTPRYLIKTRGQQVTLSCSPISGHRSVSWYQQTPGQGLQFLFEYFSETQRNKGNFPGRFSGRQFSNSRSEMNVSTLELGDSALYLCASSLGQENYEQYFGPGTRLTVT.

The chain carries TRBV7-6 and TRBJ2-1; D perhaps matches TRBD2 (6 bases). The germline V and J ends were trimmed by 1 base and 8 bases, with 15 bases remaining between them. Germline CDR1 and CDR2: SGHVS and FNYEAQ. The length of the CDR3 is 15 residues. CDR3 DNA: TGTGCCAGCAGCTTAGAGGACGGAGGAGGGTATGAGCAGTTCTTC. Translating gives CASSLEDGGGYEQFF.

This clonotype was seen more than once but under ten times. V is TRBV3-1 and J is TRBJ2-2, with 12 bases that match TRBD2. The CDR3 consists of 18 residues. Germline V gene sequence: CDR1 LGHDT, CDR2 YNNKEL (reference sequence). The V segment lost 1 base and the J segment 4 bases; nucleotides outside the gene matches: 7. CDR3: CASSQVTSGGRSTGELFF. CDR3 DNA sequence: TGTGCCAGCAGCCAAGTCACTAGCGGGGGGCGAAGCACCGGGGAGCTGTTTTTT.

The CDR3 loop reads CASSFRQSTDTQYF. For the CDR3, the DNA is TGTGCCAGCAGTTTTCGGCAGAGCACAGATACGCAGTATTTT. J is TRBJ2-3 and V is TRBV12-3 or TRBV12-4; no definite D call. Trimming removed 3 bases from V and 0 bases from J, with 7 bases in between. The CDR3 covers 14 residues.

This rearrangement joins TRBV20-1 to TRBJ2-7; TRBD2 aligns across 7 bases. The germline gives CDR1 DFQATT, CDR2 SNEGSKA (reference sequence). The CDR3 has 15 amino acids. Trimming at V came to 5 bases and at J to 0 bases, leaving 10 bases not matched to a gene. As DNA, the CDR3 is TGCAGTGCTCTCATGCTAGCGGCTAGCTCCTACGAGCAGTACTTC. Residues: CSALMLAASSYEQYF.

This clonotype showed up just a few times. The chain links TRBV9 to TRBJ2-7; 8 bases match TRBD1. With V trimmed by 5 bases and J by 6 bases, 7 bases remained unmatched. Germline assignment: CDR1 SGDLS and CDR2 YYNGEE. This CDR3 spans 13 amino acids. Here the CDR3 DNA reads TGTGCCAGCAGTACAGGGGGAACTAGCGAGCAGTACTTC. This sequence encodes CASSTGGTSEQYF.

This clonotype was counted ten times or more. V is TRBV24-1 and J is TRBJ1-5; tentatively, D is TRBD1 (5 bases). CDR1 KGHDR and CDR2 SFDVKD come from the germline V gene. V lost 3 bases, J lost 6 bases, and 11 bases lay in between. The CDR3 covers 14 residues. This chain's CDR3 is CATSDGHGGQPQHF. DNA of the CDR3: TGTGCCACCAGTGATGGACACGGGGGTCAGCCCCAGCATTTT.

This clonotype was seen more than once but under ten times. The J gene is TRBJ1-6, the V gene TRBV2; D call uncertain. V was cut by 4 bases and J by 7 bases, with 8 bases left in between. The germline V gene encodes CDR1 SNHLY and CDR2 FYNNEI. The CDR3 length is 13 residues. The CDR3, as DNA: TGTGCCAGCAGTGGACGGCTAAATTCACCCCTCCACTTT. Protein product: CASSGRLNSPLHF.

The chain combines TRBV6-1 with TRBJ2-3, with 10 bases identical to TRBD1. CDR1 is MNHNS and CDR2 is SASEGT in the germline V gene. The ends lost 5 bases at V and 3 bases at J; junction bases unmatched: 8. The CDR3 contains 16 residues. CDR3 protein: CASSPPGTGATDTQYF. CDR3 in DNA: TGTGCCAGCAGTCCCCCCGGGACAGGGGCGACAGATACGCAGTATTTT.

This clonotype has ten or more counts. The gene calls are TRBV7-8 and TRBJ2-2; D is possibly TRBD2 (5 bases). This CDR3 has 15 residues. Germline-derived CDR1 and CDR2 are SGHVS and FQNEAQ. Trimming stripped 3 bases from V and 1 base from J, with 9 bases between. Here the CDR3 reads CASSFVRGNTGELFF. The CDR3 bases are TGTGCCAGCAGCTTCGTACGGGGGAACACCGGGGAGCTGTTTTTT.

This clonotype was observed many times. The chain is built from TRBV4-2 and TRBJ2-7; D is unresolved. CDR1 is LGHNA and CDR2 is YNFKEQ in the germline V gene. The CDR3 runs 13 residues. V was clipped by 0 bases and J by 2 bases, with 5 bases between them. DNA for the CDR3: TGTGCCAGCAGCCAAGAAGGGACCTACGAGCAGTACTTC. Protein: CASSQEGTYEQYF.